A few counts support the clone carrying this T cell receptor beta chain. Antigen specificity is unknown. Uncontrolled infection, other autoimmune disease, pregnancy or lactation led to exclusion. Amplified TCR beta CDR3 regions derived from RNA transcripts. In the first-round RT-PCR of the TCR CDR3, the HTBI primer set was used. In TCRdb, the multiplex PCR reads were re-called with MiXCR into one record per CDR3 protein. This sample has more than 500,000 distinct CDR3 sequences, with around 16% found just once. These data originate in a study of T cells in Graves' hyperthyroidism and ophthalmopathy. Study-level information: Blood was drawn when the patient was first diagnosed and still untreated. General study points: A 13 V-J model separated ophthalmopathy from stable hyperthyroidism. Ophthalmopathy, which appeared later, was predicted by the model a median 6.5 months before onset.

From germline, CDR1 is GTSNPN and CDR2 SVGIG (reference sequence). Trimming removed 1 base at V and 2 bases at J, with 8 bases between. CDR3 length equals 13 residues. Sequencing was carried out using blood. The sequence was collected from a woman younger than 45 with Graves' hyperthyroidism. V and J are TRBV30 and TRBJ1-1; D not certain. The CDR3 reads CAWSAQVNTEAFF. CDR3 coding DNA: TGTGCCTGGAGTGCTCAAGTTAACACTGAAGCTTTCTTT.